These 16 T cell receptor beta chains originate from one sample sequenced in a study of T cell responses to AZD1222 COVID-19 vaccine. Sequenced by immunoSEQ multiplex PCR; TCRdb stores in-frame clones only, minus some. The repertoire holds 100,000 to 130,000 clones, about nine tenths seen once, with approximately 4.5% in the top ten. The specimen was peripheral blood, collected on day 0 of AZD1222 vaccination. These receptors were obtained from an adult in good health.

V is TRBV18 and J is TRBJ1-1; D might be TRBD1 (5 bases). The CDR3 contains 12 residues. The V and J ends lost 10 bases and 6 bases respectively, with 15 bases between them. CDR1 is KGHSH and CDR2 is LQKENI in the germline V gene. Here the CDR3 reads CATTWGLAEAFF. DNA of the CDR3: TGTGCCACCACGTGGGGGTTGGCTGAAGCTTTCTTT.

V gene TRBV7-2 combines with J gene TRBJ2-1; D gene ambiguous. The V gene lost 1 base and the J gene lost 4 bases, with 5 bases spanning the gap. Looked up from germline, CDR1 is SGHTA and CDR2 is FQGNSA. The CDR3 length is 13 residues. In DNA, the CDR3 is TGTGCCAGCAGCTTAGGCAGGTACAATGAGCAGTTCTTC. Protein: CASSLGRYNEQFF.

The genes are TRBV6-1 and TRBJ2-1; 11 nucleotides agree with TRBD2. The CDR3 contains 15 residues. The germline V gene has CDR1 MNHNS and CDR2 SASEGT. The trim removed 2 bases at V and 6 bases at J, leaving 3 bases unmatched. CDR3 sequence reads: CASSEFSGGANEQFF. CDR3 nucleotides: TGTGCCAGCAGTGAATTTAGCGGGGGGGCCAATGAGCAGTTCTTC.

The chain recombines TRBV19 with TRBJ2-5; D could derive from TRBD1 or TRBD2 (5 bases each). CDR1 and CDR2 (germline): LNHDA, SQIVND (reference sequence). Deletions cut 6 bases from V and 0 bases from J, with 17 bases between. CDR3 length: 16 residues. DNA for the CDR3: TGTGCCAGTAGACAAACAGGAGGCCCCGACCAAGAGACCCAGTACTTC. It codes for CASRQTGGPDQETQYF.

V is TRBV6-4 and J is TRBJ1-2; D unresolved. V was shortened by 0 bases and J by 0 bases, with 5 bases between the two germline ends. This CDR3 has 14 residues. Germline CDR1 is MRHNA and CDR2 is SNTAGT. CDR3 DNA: TGTGCCAGCAGTGACTCCCCAGCTAACTATGGCTACACCTTC. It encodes CASSDSPANYGYTF.

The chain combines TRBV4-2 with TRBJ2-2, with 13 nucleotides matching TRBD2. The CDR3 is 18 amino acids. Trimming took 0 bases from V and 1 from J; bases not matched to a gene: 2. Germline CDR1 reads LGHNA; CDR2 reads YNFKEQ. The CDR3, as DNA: TGTGCCAGCAGCCAAGAGACTAGCGGGGGGCTGAACACCGGGGAGCTGTTTTTT. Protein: CASSQETSGGLNTGELFF.

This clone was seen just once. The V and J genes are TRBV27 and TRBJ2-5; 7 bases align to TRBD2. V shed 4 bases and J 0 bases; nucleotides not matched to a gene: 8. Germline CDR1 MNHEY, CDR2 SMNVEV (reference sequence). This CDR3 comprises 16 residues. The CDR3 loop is CASSSIAGRYQETQYF. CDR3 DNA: TGTGCCAGCAGTTCTATAGCGGGCCGCTACCAAGAGACCCAGTACTTC.

In DNA form, the CDR3 reads TGTGCCAGTAGCCCCGGACAAGACACTGAAGCTTTCTTT. It encodes CASSPGQDTEAFF. The chain joins TRBV19 to TRBJ1-1, with D maybe TRBD1 (5 bases). This CDR3 has 13 amino acids. Per the germline V gene, CDR1 is LNHDA and CDR2 is SQIVND (reference sequence). V was shortened by 6 bases and J by 3 bases, with 11 bases between the two germline ends.

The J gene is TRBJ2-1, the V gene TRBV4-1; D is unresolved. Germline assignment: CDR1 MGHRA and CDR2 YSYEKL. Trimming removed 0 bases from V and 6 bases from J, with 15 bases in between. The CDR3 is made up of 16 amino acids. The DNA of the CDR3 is TGCGCCAGCAGCCAAGATCCGGCCGTGGCCTCCAATGAGCAGTTCTTC. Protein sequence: CASSQDPAVASNEQFF.

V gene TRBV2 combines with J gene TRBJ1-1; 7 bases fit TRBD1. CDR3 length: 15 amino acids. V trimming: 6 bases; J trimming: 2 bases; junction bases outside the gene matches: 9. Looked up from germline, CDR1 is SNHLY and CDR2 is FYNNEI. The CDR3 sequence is CASRAGTALNTEAFF. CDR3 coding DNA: TGTGCCAGCAGGGCCGGGACAGCCCTTAACACTGAAGCTTTCTTT.

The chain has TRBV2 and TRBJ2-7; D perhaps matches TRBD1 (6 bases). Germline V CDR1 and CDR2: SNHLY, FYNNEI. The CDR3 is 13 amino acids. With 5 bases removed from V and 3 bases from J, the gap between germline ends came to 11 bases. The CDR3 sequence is CASSLKQGYEQYF. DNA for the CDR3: TGTGCCAGCAGTTTAAAACAGGGCTACGAGCAGTACTTC.

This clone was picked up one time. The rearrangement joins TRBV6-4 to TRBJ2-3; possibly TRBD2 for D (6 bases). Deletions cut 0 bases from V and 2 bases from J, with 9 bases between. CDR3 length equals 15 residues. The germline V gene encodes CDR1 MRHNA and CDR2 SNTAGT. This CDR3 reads CASSDSGGNTDTQYF. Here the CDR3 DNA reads TGTGCCAGCAGTGACTCCGGCGGGAACACAGATACGCAGTATTTT.

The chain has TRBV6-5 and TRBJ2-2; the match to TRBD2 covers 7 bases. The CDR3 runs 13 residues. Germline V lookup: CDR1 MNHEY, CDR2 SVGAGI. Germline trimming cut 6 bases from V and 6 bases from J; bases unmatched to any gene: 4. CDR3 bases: TGTGCCAGCAGGAGTAGCGGGCCCGGGGAGCTGTTTTTT. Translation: CASRSSGPGELFF.

CDR3 nucleotide sequence: TGTGCCAGCTCAACGGGGTCGACAGGGGATCGGAACACCATATATTTT. Amino acids: CASSTGSTGDRNTIYF. The chain recombines TRBV18 with TRBJ1-3, with TRBD1 matching 8 bases. This CDR3 has 16 residues. V lost 5 bases and J lost 7; bases outside the gene matches: 13. The V gene's germline CDR1 is KGHSH and CDR2 LQKENI.

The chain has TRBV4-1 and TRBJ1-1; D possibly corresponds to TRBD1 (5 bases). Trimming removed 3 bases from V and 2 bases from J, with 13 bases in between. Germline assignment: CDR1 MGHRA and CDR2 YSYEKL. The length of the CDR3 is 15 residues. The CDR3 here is CASSHNPGSNTEAFF. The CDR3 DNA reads TGCGCCAGCAGCCATAACCCAGGGAGCAACACTGAAGCTTTCTTT.

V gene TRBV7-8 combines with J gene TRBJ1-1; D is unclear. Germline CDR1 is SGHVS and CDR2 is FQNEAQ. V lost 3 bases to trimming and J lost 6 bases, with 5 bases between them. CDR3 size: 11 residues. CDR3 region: CASSFSAEAFF. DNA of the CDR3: TGTGCCAGCAGCTTTTCGGCTGAAGCTTTCTTT.